A single sample is the source of the 8 T cell receptor beta chains below, sequenced in a study of cytotoxic CD8 clonotypes in ibrutinib-treated CLL. Repertoires were generated with immunoSEQ multiplex PCR, while TCRdb's copy carries only in-frame clones and drops some. This sample has 200,000 to 250,000 clones, with just over 70% found just once. The material was PBMCs, obtained after 12 months of ibrutinib treatment. These receptors were collected from a human donor with chronic lymphocytic leukemia.

This clone was picked up one time. This chain links TRBV19 with TRBJ2-3, with D unclear. The CDR3 consists of 15 residues. Deletions cut 5 bases from V and 2 bases from J, with 14 bases between. Per germline, CDR1 LNHDA and CDR2 SQIVND (reference sequence). The DNA for the CDR3 is TGTGCCAGTAGTCCTCGGGCCACCTACACAGATACGCAGTATTTT. It encodes CASSPRATYTDTQYF. Together with reference TRBV19 and TRBJ2-3, the CDR3 gives the full variable domain: DGGITQSPKYLFRKEGQNVTLSCEQNLNHDAMYWYRQDPGQGLRLIYYSQIVNDFQKGDIAEGYSVSREKKESFPLTVTSAQKNPTAFYLCASSPRATYTDTQYFGPGTRLTVL.

Turning to this clone: The same CDR3 can be traced to other DNA sequences in this sample. The chain's CDR3 is CASSLGLLYEQYF. DNA of the CDR3: TGTGCCAGCAGCTTAGGACTACTCTACGAGCAGTACTTC. The chain recombines TRBV7-2 with TRBJ2-7, with a possible D match to TRBD2 (5 bases). Germline V CDR1 and CDR2: SGHTA, FQGNSA. Trimming pared 1 base from V and 3 bases from J, leaving 7 bases between. This CDR3 region has 13 residues.

The J gene is TRBJ1-5, the V gene TRBV30; D is ambiguous. Germline lookup yields CDR1 GTSNPN and CDR2 SVGIG (reference sequence). CDR3 size: 14 residues. V lost 2 bases, J lost 4 bases, and 12 bases lay in between. For the CDR3, the DNA is TGTGCCTGGAGTCCCATCTCGTTAAATCAGCCCCAGCATTTT. It codes for CAWSPISLNQPQHF.

At least ten counts were recorded for this clone. The chain is built from TRBV4-1 and TRBJ1-5, with 7 bases matching TRBD1. The germline CDR1 and CDR2 sequences are MGHRA and YSYEKL. V shed 3 bases and J 3 bases; nucleotides not matched to a gene: 8. The CDR3 extends over 16 amino acids. The CDR3 is CASSQGIQGNNQPQHF. The DNA for the CDR3 is TGCGCCAGCAGCCAGGGCATACAGGGGAACAATCAGCCCCAGCATTTT.

V gene TRBV7-9 combines with J gene TRBJ2-3, with 9 bases matching TRBD1. CDR1 and CDR2 (germline): SEHNR, FQNEAQ (reference sequence). With V trimmed by 5 bases and J by 6 bases, 9 bases remained unmatched. The CDR3 runs to 15 residues. CDR3 region: CASSPGDREKDTQYF. The CDR3 nucleotides read TGTGCCAGCAGCCCCGGGGACAGGGAGAAGGATACGCAGTATTTT.

The J gene is TRBJ1-1, the V gene TRBV30, with D possibly TRBD1 on 6 matching bases. This CDR3 is built from 14 residues. Trimming took off 0 bases at V and 7 bases at J, with 15 bases between the two ends. Germline CDR1 reads GTSNPN; CDR2 reads SVGIG (reference sequence). The chain's CDR3 is CAWSVHGGLGEAFF. DNA for the CDR3: TGTGCCTGGAGTGTACATGGGGGGCTGGGTGAAGCTTTCTTT.

The rearrangement links TRBV7-3 to TRBJ1-2; D possibly corresponds to TRBD1 (6 bases). The V and J ends lost 5 bases and 6 bases respectively, with 13 bases between them. CDR1 is SGHTA and CDR2 is FQGTGA in the germline V gene. The CDR3 covers 13 residues. In DNA, the CDR3 is TGTGCCAGCAGCCCCGGGGGGGCGGATGGCTACACCTTC. This codes for CASSPGGADGYTF.

This clone has a handful of counts. The genes are TRBV11-1 and TRBJ1-2, with D uncertain. V was cut by 3 bases and J by 8 bases, with 13 bases left in between. In germline, CDR1 is SGHAT, CDR2 FQDESV (reference sequence). The CDR3 consists of 13 residues. The CDR3, as DNA: TGTGCCAGCAGCTTCTTGTTGCTACGGGGCTACACCTTC. Protein product: CASSFLLLRGYTF.